Listed below are T cell receptor beta chains from one sample, sequenced in a study of early T cells in non-severe SARS-CoV-2 infection. TCRdb fed the 5' RACE reads into MiXCR, producing one record per CDR3 protein. Here the sample spans roughly 64,000 distinct CDR3 sequences, 10% to 15% being singletons. The sequenced material came from whole blood. Receptors were obtained from an adult who was a healthcare worker with PCR-confirmed SARS-CoV-2 infection or an uninfected control (not recorded which). Both conserved end residues are part of each CDR3. D genes are given only for firm matches. For some rows the clone size is stated as once, few or many, or as a class when expanded; others skip it.

cdr3_aa,cdr3_nt,v_call,cdr3_length,d_call,j_call,clone_size
CASSPFTVANTGELFF,TGTGCCAGCTCACCATTTACAGTAGCGAACACCGGGGAGCTGTTTTTT,TRBV18,16,NA,TRBJ2-2,NA
CASSLSANTGELFF,TGTGCCAGCAGTTTATCCGCGAACACCGGGGAGCTGTTTTTT,TRBV12-3/TRBV12-4,14,NA,TRBJ2-2,NA
CAWSRGTGDEKLFF,TGTGCCTGGAGTAGGGGGACAGGGGACGAAAAACTGTTTTTT,TRBV30,14,TRBD1,TRBJ1-4,NA
CASSEGDTAHRNNEQFF,TGCGCCAGCAGTGAGGGAGACACCGCGCACCGGAATAATGAGCAGTTCTTC,TRBV10-2,17,NA,TRBJ2-1,few
CSASPLTGYNEQFF,TGCAGTGCTAGCCCCCTGACAGGTTACAATGAGCAGTTCTTC,TRBV20-1,14,NA,TRBJ2-1,many
CSAGPAYEQYF,TGCAGTGCTGGACCCGCCTACGAGCAGTACTTC,TRBV20-1,11,NA,TRBJ2-7,NA
CASSSDRALYNEQFF,TGTGCCAGCAGCTCTGACAGGGCCCTCTACAATGAGCAGTTCTTC,TRBV7-9,15,TRBD1,TRBJ2-1,few
CASSFSGVTTEAFF,TGTGCCAGCAGTTTTTCAGGGGTTACCACTGAAGCTTTCTTT,TRBV27,14,NA,TRBJ1-1,many
CSAHLNRGFEAFF,TGCAGTGCTCACCTTAACAGGGGTTTTGAAGCTTTCTTT,TRBV20-1,13,TRBD1,TRBJ1-1,NA
CASSLTEYSNQPQHF,TGTGCCAGTAGTTTAACCGAGTATAGCAATCAGCCCCAGCATTTT,TRBV19,15,NA,TRBJ1-5,many
CASSHGRSGYTF,TGTGCCAGCAGCCACGGACGTAGTGGCTACACCTTC,TRBV3-1,12,NA,TRBJ1-2,many
CSARRMNTEAFF,TGCAGTGCTAGACGGATGAACACTGAAGCTTTCTTT,TRBV20-1,12,NA,TRBJ1-1,many
CSAEGSQETQYF,TGCAGTGCGGAGGGTTCCCAAGAGACCCAGTACTTC,TRBV20-1,12,NA,TRBJ2-5,many
CSASIGQKNIQYF,TGCAGTGCTAGTATAGGTCAGAAAAACATTCAGTACTTC,TRBV20-1,13,NA,TRBJ2-4,many
CAISFRSGQFF,TGTGCCATCAGTTTCCGATCTGGGCAGTTCTTC,TRBV10-3,11,NA,TRBJ2-1,NA
CASRIEGQGFLGNEQFF,TGTGCCAGCAGGATCGAAGGACAGGGGTTTTTGGGGAATGAGCAGTTCTTC,TRBV7-9,17,TRBD1,TRBJ2-1,few
CSAKQPTNYGYTF,TGCAGTGCTAAGCAGCCGACTAACTATGGCTACACCTTC,TRBV20-1,13,NA,TRBJ1-2,few
CASSGGTGPREQYF,TGTGCCAGCTCCGGCGGGACAGGGCCTAGGGAGCAGTACTTC,TRBV18,14,TRBD1,TRBJ2-7,NA
CASSQSEGQYTGELFF,TGTGCCAGCAGCCAAAGCGAAGGGCAGTACACCGGGGAGCTGTTTTTT,TRBV2,16,NA,TRBJ2-2,NA
CASSFLGVTGELFF,TGTGCCAGCAGCTTTCTAGGGGTTACCGGGGAGCTGTTTTTT,TRBV5-6,14,NA,TRBJ2-2,few
CASSLIQGGYEQYF,TGTGCCAGCAGCTTAATACAGGGGGGCTACGAGCAGTACTTC,TRBV11-2,14,TRBD1,TRBJ2-7,NA
CSVVGGADTGELFF,TGCAGCGTTGTGGGGGGCGCTGACACCGGGGAGCTGTTTTTT,TRBV29-1,14,NA,TRBJ2-2,NA
CASSVRGKAGYTF,TGTGCCAGCAGTGTCAGGGGGAAAGCTGGCTACACCTTC,TRBV6-1,13,TRBD1,TRBJ1-2,NA
CASSLGGRGSQETQYF,TGTGCCAGCAGCTTGGGAGGTAGGGGGTCGCAAGAGACCCAGTACTTC,TRBV11-2,16,NA,TRBJ2-5,many
CASRDSRTGELFF,TGCGCCAGCAGGGACAGCCGCACCGGGGAGCTGTTTTTT,TRBV5-1,13,NA,TRBJ2-2,NA
CASSGRTGATNTQYF,TGCGCCAGCAGTGGACGGACAGGGGCAACAAATACGCAGTATTTT,TRBV10-1,15,TRBD1,TRBJ2-3,many
CASSSTVSGNTIYF,TGTGCCAGCAGCTCGACAGTCTCTGGAAACACCATATATTTT,TRBV11-2,14,NA,TRBJ1-3,NA
CASKSGTYTGELFF,TGTGCCAGCAAATCCGGGACCTACACCGGGGAGCTGTTTTTT,TRBV6-5,14,NA,TRBJ2-2,NA
CASPRGVMNTEAFF,TGTGCCAGCCCCCGGGGGGTCATGAACACTGAAGCTTTCTTT,TRBV18,14,NA,TRBJ1-1,few
CASSGQGVPDTQYF,TGTGCCAGCAGTGGTCAGGGAGTCCCAGATACGCAGTATTTT,TRBV2,14,NA,TRBJ2-3,NA
CASITSGLNEQFF,TGTGCCAGCATTACTAGCGGACTTAATGAGCAGTTCTTC,TRBV6-1,13,TRBD2,TRBJ2-1,NA
CASSSSYNLNTEAFF,TGTGCCAGCAGCTCCTCTTATAATCTGAACACTGAAGCTTTCTTT,TRBV7-6,15,NA,TRBJ1-1,many
CARRGDDTGKRTEAFF,TGTGCCAGAAGGGGGGACGATACAGGGAAGAGAACTGAAGCTTTCTTT,TRBV5-3,16,NA,TRBJ1-1,NA
CASSTRTGGQETQYF,TGTGCCAGCAGCACCCGGACAGGGGGGCAAGAGACCCAGTACTTC,TRBV11-2,15,TRBD1,TRBJ2-5,few
CASSQDRSANYGYTF,TGTGCCAGCAGCCAAGATAGATCAGCTAACTATGGCTACACCTTC,TRBV4-2,15,NA,TRBJ1-2,many
CASSLESSGGFTDTQYF,TGTGCCAGCAGCTTAGAGTCTAGCGGGGGGTTCACAGATACGCAGTATTTT,TRBV7-8,17,TRBD2,TRBJ2-3,NA
CSVVRASGEQYF,TGCAGCGTTGTCCGTGCGAGCGGCGAGCAGTACTTC,TRBV29-1,12,NA,TRBJ2-7,NA
CASSLGPHQPQHF,TGTGCCAGCAGTTTAGGGCCCCATCAGCCCCAGCATTTT,TRBV12-3/TRBV12-4,13,NA,TRBJ1-5,NA
CSVEDLNEQEQETQYF,TGCAGCGTTGAAGATCTTAACGAGCAGGAACAAGAGACCCAGTACTTC,TRBV29-1,16,NA,TRBJ2-5,many
CAGSPGFLSYNEQFF,TGTGCCGGGTCCCCGGGTTTTTTGTCCTACAATGAGCAGTTCTTC,TRBV6-1,15,NA,TRBJ2-1,many
CASSSATEAFF,TGTGCCAGCAGCTCAGCCACTGAAGCTTTCTTT,TRBV7-9,11,NA,TRBJ1-1,NA
CASSQVGTGRETQYF,TGCGCCAGCAGCCAAGTGGGAACGGGCCGGGAGACCCAGTACTTC,TRBV4-1,15,NA,TRBJ2-5,NA